This T cell receptor (beta chain) was found in a study of OX40 agonist ivuxolimab in advanced cancers. Assay used: immunoSEQ multiplex PCR; TCRdb lists only in-frame clones, some missing. In the table there are just under 65,000 clones, around four fifths of which are singletons. Sequences were derived from CD4+ or CD8+ T cells sorted from blood, sampled in a trial of the OX40 agonist ivuxolimab. This clonotype was obtained from an adult with an advanced solid tumor such as melanoma, head and neck, liver or kidney cancer.

The chain's CDR3 is CSVYGLAASTDTQYF. CDR3 sequence (DNA): TGCAGCGTCTACGGACTAGCGGCTAGCACAGATACGCAGTATTTT. The chain recombines TRBV29-1 with TRBJ2-3; 10 bases line up with TRBD2. The junction had 6 bases not matched to a gene; V was cut back by 6 bases and J by 0 bases. CDR3 length: 15 residues. From germline, CDR1 is SQVTM and CDR2 ANQGSEA.